The T cell receptor beta chain under discussion was sequenced for a study of blood T cell repertoires in COVID-19. The CDR3 is made up of 14 amino acids. Trimming pared 0 bases from V and 5 bases from J, leaving 10 bases between. CDR1 and CDR2 (germline): LGHDT, YNNKEL (reference sequence). The authors' processing: Reference gene primer amplification in the assay estimated nucleated cell counts. Measured with immunoSEQ multiplex PCR; TCRdb has only the in-frame clones, and not every one. V and J calls and clone size are given by that table; D and trimming were obtained from the DNA. The repertoire holds about 240,000 clones, with around 88% as singletons.

The sequence was obtained from a man older than 75 with acute or convalescent COVID-19. The sample comprised peripheral blood. V usage is TRBV3-1 (or the pseudogene TRBV3-2) and J usage is TRBJ1-1; D perhaps matches TRBD1 (6 bases). The CDR3 nucleotides read TGTGCCAGCAGCCAAGACCTCAGGGGAACTGAAGCTTTCTTT. The encoded protein is CASSQDLRGTEAFF.